These T cell receptor beta chains were read from a single sample in a study of cytomegalovirus exposure and HLA in healthy donors. Generated by immunoSEQ multiplex PCR, the TCRdb table keeps only in-frame clones and is missing some. The sample shows about 150,000 clones, approximately 91% of them seen only once. Sequencing was carried out using PBMCs. All receptors derive from a man aged 18 to 29 in good health and CMV-seronegative. Each CDR3 is given with its conserved first and last residue. The order of the fields is clone size, J gene, D gene, CDR3 length, V gene, CDR3 protein, CDR3 DNA. A D gene is named only where the DNA matches it firmly. Only part of the rows carry a size: once, few, many, or a class if the clone is expanded.

>NA|TRBJ2-3|TRBD1|21|TRBV27
CASSLSTNPPRTGGGTDTQYF
TGTGCCAGCAGTTTATCGACGAACCCGCCGAGGACAGGGGGAGGCACAGATACGCAGTATTTT
>NA|TRBJ1-2|NA|13|TRBV29-1
CSVDPQGLYGYTF
TGCAGCGTGGACCCCCAGGGTTTGTATGGCTACACCTTC
>NA|TRBJ1-1|NA|13|TRBV19
CASSIRGNTEAFF
TGTGCCAGTAGTATCAGGGGGAACACTGAAGCTTTCTTT
>NA|TRBJ2-5|TRBD2|16|TRBV5-1
CASSSGTSGGEETQYF
TGCGCCAGCAGCTCCGGGACTAGCGGGGGGGAAGAGACCCAGTACTTC
>NA|TRBJ2-3|TRBD1|15|TRBV7-6
CASSRDSISTDTQYF
TGTGCCAGCAGCCGGGACAGCATTAGCACAGATACGCAGTATTTT
>NA|TRBJ2-3|NA|11|TRBV5-8
CATRGTDTQYF
TGTGCCACCCGAGGAACAGATACGCAGTATTTT
>NA|TRBJ1-1|NA|13|TRBV5-1
CASSSDWNTEAFF
TGCGCCAGCAGTAGTGACTGGAACACTGAAGCTTTCTTT
>NA|TRBJ2-2|TRBD2|19|TRBV19
CASSIRASRLAGGTGELFF
TGTGCCAGTAGTATACGGGCGTCAAGGCTAGCGGGCGGCACCGGGGAGCTGTTTTTT
>NA|TRBJ1-1|NA|13|TRBV14
CASSRTVNTEAFF
TGTGCCAGCAGCAGAACGGTGAACACTGAAGCTTTCTTT
>NA|TRBJ2-4|NA|14|TRBV2
CASSEDTSWGIQYF
TGTGCCAGCAGTGAGGACACCTCCTGGGGCATTCAGTACTTC
>NA|TRBJ2-7|TRBD1|13|TRBV5-4
CASSFSGGYEQYF
TGTGCCAGCAGCTTCTCAGGGGGCTACGAGCAGTACTTC
>NA|TRBJ1-1|NA|14|TRBV6-1
CASSLQGVNTEAFF
TGTGCCAGCAGTCTACAGGGCGTGAACACTGAAGCTTTCTTT
>NA|TRBJ2-3|NA|14|TRBV27
CASSPGRNTDTQYF
TGTGCCAGCAGTCCGGGGAGGAACACAGATACGCAGTATTTT
>NA|TRBJ2-1|TRBD2|15|TRBV5-1
CASSLGAGLADEQFF
TGCGCCAGCAGCTTGGGGGCGGGACTAGCGGATGAGCAGTTCTTC
>NA|TRBJ2-1|NA|19|TRBV9
CASSVYASVGALGIHEQFF
TGTGCCAGCAGCGTTTACGCCTCAGTGGGGGCCCTTGGTATCCATGAGCAGTTCTTC
>NA|TRBJ2-1|TRBD2|19|TRBV18
CASSPIRISTSGIFNEQFF
TGTGCCAGCTCACCAATCAGGATATCGACTAGCGGGATATTCAATGAGCAGTTCTTC
>NA|TRBJ2-5|NA|15|TRBV9
CASSVDLGAKETQYF
TGTGCCAGCAGCGTAGACTTGGGGGCGAAAGAGACCCAGTACTTC
>NA|TRBJ2-1|NA|15|TRBV7-9
CASSLTQAAYNEQFF
TGTGCCAGCAGCTTAACCCAGGCTGCTTACAATGAGCAGTTCTTC
>once|TRBJ2-3|NA|19|TRBV9
CASSVGSSAYWGHTDTQYF
TGTGCCAGCAGCGTAGGCTCTTCAGCTTACTGGGGGCACACAGATACGCAGTATTTT
>NA|TRBJ1-2|NA|14|TRBV19
CASSTGVTAYGYTF
TGTGCCAGTAGTACCGGGGTAACGGCCTATGGCTACACCTTC
>NA|TRBJ2-1|NA|15|TRBV6-5
CASRPGELNYNEQFF
TGTGCCAGCAGACCAGGGGAACTAAACTACAATGAGCAGTTCTTC
>NA|TRBJ1-1|NA|15|TRBV7-9
CASSPGNRRNTEAFF
TGTGCCAGCAGCCCCGGGAACCGGAGGAACACTGAAGCTTTCTTT
>NA|TRBJ1-2|NA|14|TRBV5-4
CASSFWGEGYGYTF
TGTGCCAGCAGCTTTTGGGGAGAGGGCTATGGCTACACCTTC
>NA|TRBJ2-5|NA|16|TRBV6-1
CASSEAGWQVGETQYF
TGTGCCAGCAGTGAAGCGGGTTGGCAGGTGGGCGAGACCCAGTACTTC
>NA|TRBJ2-1|TRBD2|17|TRBV25-1
CASSEQAGLGSYNEQFF
TGTGCCAGCAGTGAACAAGCGGGATTGGGCTCCTACAATGAGCAGTTCTTC
>once|TRBJ1-3|TRBD1|17|TRBV5-4
CASSLYRQGSSGNTIYF
TGTGCCAGCAGCTTATATCGACAGGGTAGCTCTGGAAACACCATATATTTT
>few|TRBJ1-2|NA|15|TRBV6-5
CASSYVGGLGYGYTF
TGTGCCAGCAGTTACGTCGGGGGATTAGGCTATGGCTACACCTTC
>NA|TRBJ2-1|TRBD1|17|TRBV7-8
CASSTPSGQSSYNEQFF
TGTGCCAGCAGCACTCCGTCGGGACAGAGCTCCTACAATGAGCAGTTCTTC
>NA|TRBJ2-1|TRBD1|15|TRBV5-1
CASSLRDRSYNEQFF
TGCGCCAGCAGCCTCCGGGACAGATCCTACAATGAGCAGTTCTTC
>once|TRBJ1-5|NA|12|TRBV6-1
CASSWPAQPQHF
TGTGCCAGCAGTTGGCCCGCACAGCCCCAGCATTTT
>NA|TRBJ1-6|NA|18|TRBV5-5
CASSLAMVTGTYNSPLHF
TGTGCCAGCAGCTTGGCCATGGTCACAGGAACCTATAATTCACCCCTCCACTTT
>NA|TRBJ2-2|NA|15|TRBV10-2
CASRAPGTNTGELFF
TGCGCCAGCAGGGCCCCGGGGACGAACACCGGGGAGCTGTTTTTT
>few|TRBJ1-1|TRBD1|14|TRBV6-1
CASSGQGGHTEAFF
TGTGCCAGCAGCGGACAGGGGGGACACACTGAAGCTTTCTTT
>NA|TRBJ1-2|TRBD1|14|TRBV10-3
CAISESDRVGGYTF
TGTGCCATCAGTGAGTCCGACAGGGTTGGTGGCTACACCTTC
>once|TRBJ1-2|TRBD1|15|TRBV5-8
CASSFYTGGGYGYTF
TGTGCCAGCAGCTTCTATACAGGGGGCGGCTATGGCTACACCTTC
>NA|TRBJ2-5|NA|15|TRBV9
CASSVAPGVEETQYF
TGTGCCAGCAGCGTAGCCCCAGGGGTGGAGGAGACCCAGTACTTC
>NA|TRBJ2-3|TRBD2|18|TRBV9
CASSAGTSGRLSTDTQYF
TGTGCCAGCAGCGCAGGGACTAGCGGGAGGCTCAGCACAGATACGCAGTATTTT
>NA|TRBJ2-2|TRBD1|14|TRBV10-1
CASSGQGSTGELFF
TGCGCCAGCAGTGGACAGGGCAGCACCGGGGAGCTGTTTTTT
>NA|TRBJ2-3|TRBD2|16|TRBV5-1
CASSPLEAGGPDTQYF
TGCGCCAGCAGCCCGTTGGAAGCGGGAGGGCCAGATACGCAGTATTTT
>NA|TRBJ2-3|TRBD1|14|TRBV5-1
CASSWDREGDTQYF
TGCGCCAGCAGCTGGGACAGGGAAGGTGATACGCAGTATTTT
>NA|TRBJ1-6|NA|16|TRBV5-8
CASRRRGFGSNSPLHF
TGTGCCAGCAGGCGCAGGGGATTTGGCTCGAATTCACCCCTCCACTTT
>NA|TRBJ1-6|NA|12|TRBV30
CAWRPQGIGLHF
TGTGCCTGGAGGCCCCAGGGGATCGGACTCCACTTT
>NA|TRBJ1-3|TRBD1|18|TRBV9
CASSVAVGQGVSGNTIYF
TGTGCCAGCAGCGTAGCTGTGGGACAGGGTGTTTCTGGAAACACCATATATTTT
>NA|TRBJ1-4|TRBD1|14|TRBV2
CASRGGQPGEKLFF
TGTGCCAGCAGGGGGGGACAGCCTGGAGAAAAACTGTTTTTT
>NA|TRBJ2-7|TRBD1|15|TRBV19
CASSIMRTGKDEQYF
TGTGCCAGTAGTATCATGAGGACAGGGAAGGACGAGCAGTACTTC
>NA|TRBJ2-1|NA|12|TRBV10-3
CAAGGGSNEQFF
TGTGCCGCAGGCGGAGGGAGCAATGAGCAGTTCTTC
>few|TRBJ2-6|NA|16|TRBV15
CATSRDLESGANVLTF
TGTGCCACCAGCAGAGATTTGGAGTCTGGGGCCAACGTCCTGACTTTC
>NA|TRBJ2-3|NA|16|TRBV2
CASSAPREVGTDTQYF
TGTGCCAGCAGTGCTCCTAGGGAGGTCGGCACAGATACGCAGTATTTT
>NA|TRBJ2-1|TRBD1|15|TRBV7-9
CASSFPGQGAGEQFF
TGTGCCAGCAGCTTTCCGGGACAGGGGGCAGGTGAGCAGTTCTTC
>NA|TRBJ2-1|TRBD2|15|TRBV9
CASSVGASGYNEQFF
TGTGCCAGCTCCGTAGGGGCTAGCGGATACAATGAGCAGTTCTTC
>few|TRBJ2-1|TRBD2|15|TRBV6-7
CASSYRTSDTNEQFF
TGTGCCAGCAGTTATCGGACTAGCGATACCAATGAGCAGTTCTTC
>NA|TRBJ2-1|NA|15|TRBV7-8
CASSLYRSSYNEQFF
TGTGCCAGCAGCTTGTACAGGTCCTCCTACAATGAGCAGTTCTTC
>NA|TRBJ2-5|NA|15|TRBV5-8
CASSLEGAEAETQYF
TGTGCCAGCAGCTTGGAAGGAGCGGAGGCAGAGACCCAGTACTTC